Below, 7 T cell receptor beta chains from the same sample are listed, as sequenced in a study of blood T cell repertoires in COVID-19. TCRdb's copy holds only in-frame clones and misses some; the assay was immunoSEQ multiplex PCR. The sample yields almost 250,000 clones, about 89% seen once. Sequencing used PBMCs or T cells enriched from blood (not recorded which). These receptors came from a woman under 40 who had recovered from COVID-19.

The rearrangement joins TRBV15 to TRBJ1-2; D is possibly TRBD1 (6 bases). This CDR3 region has 15 residues. Germline V gives CDR1 LNHNV, CDR2 YYDKDF (reference sequence). V shed 0 bases and J shed 8 bases, with 16 bases lying between them. The CDR3 coding sequence is TGTGCCACCAGCAGAGATCGAGCAGGGGCTGGAGGCTACACCTTC. This codes for CATSRDRAGAGGYTF.

This clone was counted between two and nine times. The chain couples TRBV9 to TRBJ2-3, with D possibly TRBD2 on 6 matching bases. The CDR3 has 15 residues. Trimming shortened V by 0 bases and J by 6 bases, and 14 bases separated the two germline ends. In germline, CDR1 is SGDLS, CDR2 YYNGEE. CDR3 amino acids: CASSVAGQGGDTQYF. Here the CDR3 DNA reads TGTGCCAGCAGCGTAGCCGGGCAGGGAGGTGATACGCAGTATTTT.

Worth noting for this clone: Within the sample, other DNA sequences also encode this same CDR3. V gene TRBV5-6 combines with J gene TRBJ2-1; the D gene is possibly TRBD1 (6 bases). Trimming left V 4 bases short and J 3 bases short, with 8 bases between. CDR1 is SGHDT, CDR2 YYEEEE, per germline. The CDR3 is made up of 13 amino acids. The chain's CDR3 is CASSPTGYNEQFF. The DNA of the CDR3 is TGTGCCAGCAGCCCGACAGGCTACAATGAGCAGTTCTTC.

The chain carries TRBV24-1 and TRBJ2-2, with TRBD2 matching 12 bases. CDR3 length: 18 amino acids. V shed 1 base and J 6 bases; nucleotides not matched to a gene: 8. Germline CDR1 is KGHDR and CDR2 is SFDVKD. CDR3 in DNA: TGTGCCACCAGTGATTTCCCCCGGACTAGCGGGAAAGCCGGGGAGCTGTTTTTT. This sequence encodes CATSDFPRTSGKAGELFF.

V usage is TRBV20-1 and J usage is TRBJ2-3, with TRBD2 as a possible D gene (5 bases). Trimming pared 3 bases from V and 3 bases from J, leaving 7 bases between. The germline CDR1 and CDR2 sequences are DFQATT and SNEGSKA (reference sequence). This CDR3 contains 12 residues. Here the CDR3 DNA reads TGCAGTGCTAGTCGGGGAACAGATACGCAGTATTTT. Translated, it gives CSASRGTDTQYF.

The V call is TRBV5-1, the J call TRBJ2-7; 7 nucleotides agree with TRBD1. From germline, CDR1 is SGHRS and CDR2 YFSETQ. This CDR3 is 15 amino acids long. The J segment lost 4 bases and the V segment lost 1 base, leaving 8 bases of the junction unmatched. The CDR3 bases are TGCGCCAGCAGCTTGACGGGGACAGATAGTTACGAGCAGTACTTC. Protein: CASSLTGTDSYEQYF.

The CDR3 loop is CASSYLAGGRADTQYF. CDR3 DNA sequence: TGTGCCAGCAGTTACCTGGCGGGCGGGAGGGCCGATACGCAGTATTTT. V is TRBV6-5 and J is TRBJ2-3, with 9 bases identical to TRBD2. Germline V gene sequence: CDR1 MNHEY, CDR2 SVGAGI. The CDR3 length is 16 residues. V lost 2 bases and J lost 6; bases outside the gene matches: 9.